This T cell receptor beta chain was recorded in a study of blood T cell repertoires in COVID-19. Study summary: Specimens from acute and convalescent COVID-19 originated in the United States, Italy and Spain. The cDNA or gDNA used as material had been derived from T cells, B-cell-depleted T cells, or PBMCs.

V lost 4 bases to trimming and J lost 2 bases; unmatched junction nucleotides: 11. Looked up from germline, CDR1 is LGHDT and CDR2 is YNNKEL (reference sequence). This CDR3 has 17 amino acids. This clone occurred a few times. In the original processing: Estimated nucleated cell counts came from reference gene primer amplification. The method was immunoSEQ multiplex PCR; TCRdb's version includes in-frame clones alone and lacks a portion of them. V, J and clone size are those of that table, while D and trimming were read from the DNA. The sample yields 250,000 or so clones, roughly 88% seen once. Sequencing was carried out using peripheral blood. V is TRBV3-1 (or the pseudogene TRBV3-2) and J is TRBJ2-7; TRBD2 matches at 10 bases. This receptor was identified in a man at least 80 years old with acute or convalescent COVID-19. The CDR3 bases are TGTGCCAGCAGCCGGGAAAGCGGGAGGGCCTTTGCCTACGAGCAGTACTTC. Translation: CASSRESGRAFAYEQYF.